These 28 T cell receptor beta chains were all obtained from the same sample, sequenced in a study of post-analysis software for immune sequencing data. Study-level results: The five TRBV segments detected at higher frequency in patients than in controls included TRBV5-6, TRBV5-1 and TRBV20-1.

Unique-molecular-identifier-tagged TCR beta cDNA libraries were used. TCRdb analysed the PCR reads with MiXCR anew, one entry per CDR3 protein. The sample includes some 690,000 distinct CDR3 sequences, 30% of them seen just once. Their cognate antigens are unknown. The sequencing sample was made of blood. These receptors were taken from a girl between 5 and 17 years old with multiple sclerosis.

The J gene is TRBJ2-5, the V gene TRBV4-1, with 9 positions matching TRBD2. Unmatched junction bases numbered 13, after V lost 0 bases and J lost 11 bases. Germline assignment: CDR1 MGHRA and CDR2 YSYEKL. The CDR3 sequence is 16 residues long. CDR3 residues: CASSQESAGGGRWQYF. In DNA form, the CDR3 reads TGCGCCAGCAGCCAAGAATCTGCGGGAGGGGGACGGTGGCAGTACTTC.

This rearrangement joins TRBV5-5 to TRBJ2-1; TRBD2 agrees at 9 bases. CDR3 size: 18 residues. From germline, CDR1 is SGHKS and CDR2 YYEKEE (reference sequence). Losses at the gene ends were 0 bases for V and 6 bases for J; bases not matched to a gene: 13. The CDR3 here is CASSLESGGRVVGNEQFF. The DNA for the CDR3 is TGTGCCAGCAGCTTGGAGAGCGGGGGGAGAGTTGTTGGCAATGAGCAGTTCTTC.

This clonotype was counted between two and nine times. V usage is TRBV4-3 and J usage is TRBJ2-3; D is unclear. The CDR3 is made up of 16 amino acids. The germline V gene has CDR1 LGHNA and CDR2 YSLEER. Between the trimmed V and J ends, which lost 0 bases and 3 bases, there was a span of 13 bases. The CDR3 DNA reads as TGCGCCAGCAGCCAAGATGGTAACTGGCGGACAGATACGCAGTATTTT. As protein: CASSQDGNWRTDTQYF.

This clonotype was counted a single time. This chain joins TRBV5-1 and TRBJ1-2, with 8 bases that match TRBD1. The germline V gene has CDR1 SGHRS and CDR2 YFSETQ. The J segment lost 4 bases and the V segment lost 7 bases, leaving 15 bases of the junction unmatched. CDR3 length: 16 residues. The CDR3 DNA follows: TGCGCCAGCTCCACAGGGGGACCAAAAGGAGGCTATGGCTACACCTTC. Translation: CASSTGGPKGGYGYTF. Full variable domain (outside the CDR3, taken from reference TRBV5-1 and TRBJ1-2): KAGVTQTPRYLIKTRGQQVTLSCSPISGHRSVSWYQQTPGQGLQFLFEYFSETQRNKGNFPGRFSGRQFSNSRSEMNVSTLELGDSALYLCASSTGGPKGGYGYTFGSGTRLTVV.

The chain combines TRBV7-9 with TRBJ2-1; TRBD1 matches 7 bases. The V gene end was trimmed by 0 bases and the J gene end by 4 bases; junction bases not matched to a gene: 6. There are 16 residues in the CDR3. Germline values: CDR1 SEHNR, CDR2 FQNEAQ (reference sequence). CDR3 loop: CASSLADRVRYNEQFF. The CDR3 coding sequence is TGTGCCAGCAGCTTAGCCGACAGGGTGAGATACAATGAGCAGTTCTTC.

The V call is TRBV7-9, the J call TRBJ2-1; 12 nucleotides agree with TRBD2. V shed 5 bases and J 4 bases; nucleotides not matched to a gene: 12. The CDR3 has 18 residues. The germline gives CDR1 SEHNR, CDR2 FQNEAQ (reference sequence). The CDR3 here is CASSGGLAGGPRYNEQFF. CDR3 bases: TGTGCCAGCAGCGGCGGTCTAGCGGGAGGGCCCCGATACAATGAGCAGTTCTTC.

The V call is TRBV20-1, the J call TRBJ2-5; the match to TRBD2 covers 14 bases. Matching the DNA end better, TRBJ2-7 makes the J call doubtful. Germline CDR1 and CDR2: DFQATT and SNEGSKA (reference sequence). The CDR3 is 12 residues long. The CDR3 is CAGLAGANEQYF. CDR3 bases: TGCGCGGGACTAGCGGGAGCAAACGAGCAGTACTTC.

The chain joins TRBV27 to TRBJ2-5; 7 bases align to TRBD1. The V gene end was trimmed by 5 bases and the J gene end by 3 bases; junction bases not matched to a gene: 9. From germline, CDR1 is MNHEY and CDR2 SMNVEV (reference sequence). The CDR3 length is 15 residues. The CDR3 bases are TGTGCCAGCAGTCCCGCCCTCACAGGGGAAGAGACCCAGTACTTC. Its protein is CASSPALTGEETQYF.

The rearrangement joins TRBV20-1 to TRBJ2-3, with D uncertain. V was shortened by 4 bases and J by 1 base, with 12 bases between the two germline ends. Germline CDR1 and CDR2: DFQATT and SNEGSKA (reference sequence). This CDR3 region has 14 residues. CDR3 sequence (DNA): TGCAGTGCTACCTCAGATCCTCGCACAGATACGCAGTATTTT. Translation: CSATSDPRTDTQYF.

V is TRBV20-1 and J is TRBJ2-1; 9 bases agree with TRBD2. V was clipped by 8 bases and J by 2 bases; unmatched bases: 25. The CDR3 totals 20 residues. Germline CDR1 is DFQATT and CDR2 is SNEGSKA (reference sequence). In DNA, the CDR3 is TGCAGTACTGCCATTGGGGCTAGCGGGGCCCTCAGGAGGGCCTACAATGAGCAGTTCTTC. Translating gives CSTAIGASGALRRAYNEQFF.

V gene TRBV20-1 combines with J gene TRBJ2-1, with D hard to call. The V gene's germline CDR1 is DFQATT and CDR2 SNEGSKA (reference sequence). V shed 6 bases and J shed 9 bases, with 9 bases lying between them. The CDR3 totals 10 residues. The CDR3 is CSAVLGEQFF. CDR3 sequence (DNA): TGCAGTGCGGTCCTTGGTGAGCAGTTCTTC.

This clonotype was recorded a few times. This CDR3 is CASSPHPGLAGREQYF. In DNA form, the CDR3 reads TGTGCCAGCAGTCCCCACCCGGGACTAGCGGGAAGGGAGCAGTACTTC. The chain carries TRBV6-2 or TRBV6-3 and TRBJ2-7; 13 bases are a match to TRBD2. Unmatched junction bases numbered 11, after V lost 5 bases and J lost 7 bases. CDR3 length equals 16 residues. CDR1 MNHEY and CDR2 SVGEGT come from the germline V gene.

This clonotype was detected only a few times. The chain uses TRBV7-2 and TRBJ2-7; maybe TRBD2 (6 bases). This CDR3 comprises 15 residues. V shed 3 bases and J shed 0 bases, with 12 bases lying between them. Per germline, CDR1 SGHTA and CDR2 FQGNSA. The CDR3 reads CASSLGSGRSYEQYF. The CDR3 DNA reads TGTGCCAGCAGCTTGGGGAGCGGGCGCTCCTACGAGCAGTACTTC.

This clonotype has just a few counts. V gene TRBV7-9 combines with J gene TRBJ2-3, with 7 nucleotides matching TRBD1. Germline assignment: CDR1 SEHNR and CDR2 FQNEAQ (reference sequence). The CDR3 loop spans 18 amino acids. The junction had 13 bases not matched to a gene; V was cut back by 4 bases and J by 0 bases. The CDR3 spells CASSSAPRDSISTDTQYF. CDR3 DNA: TGTGCCAGCAGCTCAGCCCCCCGGGACAGTATTAGCACAGATACGCAGTATTTT.

The chain couples TRBV15 to TRBJ1-1, with D uncertain. Looked up from germline, CDR1 is LNHNV and CDR2 is YYDKDF (reference sequence). Between the trimmed V and J ends, which lost 1 base and 0 bases, there was a span of 6 bases. The CDR3 is 14 residues long. CDR3: CATSRVRLNTEAFF. In DNA, the CDR3 is TGTGCCACCAGCAGAGTACGATTGAACACTGAAGCTTTCTTT.

This clonotype was recorded a few times. V and J are TRBV14 and TRBJ2-1, with D perhaps TRBD1 (6 bases). Trimming left V 5 bases short and J 7 bases short, with 12 bases between. CDR1 is SGHDN and CDR2 is FVKESK in the germline V gene. CDR3 length equals 13 residues. The CDR3 sequence: CASSTFQGNEQFF. The CDR3 DNA reads as TGTGCCAGCAGCACCTTTCAGGGGAATGAGCAGTTCTTC.

This clonotype was counted ten times or more. The chain carries TRBV20-1 and TRBJ2-1, with 8 bases aligning to TRBD1. The V and J ends lost 6 bases and 4 bases, in that order; junction bases with no gene match: 8. Germline assignment: CDR1 DFQATT and CDR2 SNEGSKA (reference sequence). This CDR3 region has 14 residues. CDR3 bases: TGCAGTGCGAAGACTGGACAGGGATACAATGAGCAGTTCTTC. Its protein is CSAKTGQGYNEQFF.

This clonotype was picked up a small number of times. The chain recombines TRBV9 with TRBJ2-5; 8 positions match TRBD1. Germline V gene lookup returns CDR1 SGDLS and CDR2 YYNGEE. This CDR3 comprises 13 residues. The ends lost 4 bases at V and 7 bases at J; junction bases unmatched: 6. The CDR3 here is CASSPGTGGTQYF. CDR3 in DNA: TGTGCCAGCAGCCCCGGGACAGGTGGGACCCAGTACTTC.

The V and J genes are TRBV6-2 or TRBV6-3 and TRBJ2-4; 8 bases line up with TRBD2. The DNA end is more similar to TRBJ2-7, so the J call may be wrong. Germline CDR1 reads MNHEY; CDR2 reads SVGEGT. The CDR3 consists of 14 residues. The CDR3 region is CASSYLSGGGEQYF. Written as DNA, the CDR3 is TGTGCCAGCAGTTACTTGAGCGGGGGCGGCGAGCAGTACTTC.

The CDR3 bases are TGTGCCATAAAATTGACAGGGGGCGTCTCGGATGAGCAGTACTTC. It specifies CAIKLTGGVSDEQYF. The chain employs TRBV10-3 and TRBJ2-5; 10 positions agree with TRBD1. V trimming: 9 bases; J trimming: 11 bases; junction bases outside the gene matches: 18. Germline values: CDR1 ENHRY, CDR2 SYGVKD. The CDR3 extends over 15 amino acids.

This clonotype was found a few times. The CDR3 DNA follows: TGCGCCAGCAGCTCAGGGGGCTGGGGGGAAAAACTGTTTTTT. As protein: CASSSGGWGEKLFF. The V call is TRBV5-1, the J call TRBJ1-4, with 8 bases that match TRBD1. CDR1 and CDR2 from the germline V gene are SGHRS and YFSETQ. CDR3 size: 14 residues. V was clipped by 3 bases and J by 8 bases; unmatched bases: 6.

About this clonotype: This sequence may be a read error, since a much larger clone differs from it by one base. The chain combines TRBV6-6 with TRBJ2-7; D is perhaps TRBD1 (6 bases). Germline values: CDR1 MNHNY, CDR2 SVGAGI (reference sequence). Trimming stripped 0 bases from V and 3 bases from J, with 18 bases between. The CDR3 consists of 17 residues. The CDR3 here is CASSYSVRGSTRYEQYF. Here the CDR3 DNA reads TGTGCCAGCAGTTACTCGGTCAGGGGTTCCACCCGCTACGAGCAGTACTTC.

This clonotype was counted between two and nine times. The chain combines TRBV9 with TRBJ2-1, with D unresolved. CDR1 is SGDLS, CDR2 YYNGEE, per germline. CDR3 length: 14 amino acids. Trimming cost V 2 bases and J 2 bases, with 8 bases left between them. CDR3 residues: CASSVRATYNEQFF. CDR3 DNA sequence: TGTGCCAGCAGCGTCCGGGCCACCTACAATGAGCAGTTCTTC. Drawing the rest from reference TRBV9 and TRBJ2-1, the complete variable domain is DSGVTQTPKHLITATGQRVTLRCSPRSGDLSVYWYQQSLDQGLQFLIQYYNGEERAKGNILERFSAQQFPDLHSELNLSSLELGDSALYFCASSVRATYNEQFFGPGTRLTVL.

This rearrangement joins TRBV7-9 to TRBJ1-5, with D perhaps TRBD1 (6 bases). There are 14 residues in the CDR3. Germline lookup yields CDR1 SEHNR and CDR2 FQNEAQ (reference sequence). V was cut by 5 bases and J by 8 bases, with 16 bases left in between. CDR3 in amino acids: CASSPTGSPEPQHF. The CDR3 region has the DNA TGTGCCAGCAGCCCCACAGGGAGCCCAGAGCCCCAGCATTTT.

This clonotype was seen a few times. The chain couples TRBV10-3 to TRBJ2-7, with D perhaps matching TRBD1 (6 bases). The CDR3 runs to 14 residues. CDR1 and CDR2 (germline): ENHRY, SYGVKD. Trimming removed 5 bases at V and 1 base at J, with 12 bases between. The CDR3 DNA reads TGTGCCATCAGTCCACCTCAGGGGTCCTACGAGCAGTACTTC. Protein product: CAISPPQGSYEQYF.

The chain combines TRBV4-3 with TRBJ2-3; 9 bases are shared with TRBD2. Trimming at V came to 5 bases and at J to 10 bases, leaving 13 bases not matched to a gene. The CDR3 is made up of 15 amino acids. Germline values: CDR1 LGHNA, CDR2 YSLEER. CDR3 nucleotide sequence: TGCGCCAGCAGCGATAGCGGGAGCTTCCCCGATGCGCAGTATTTT. It specifies CASSDSGSFPDAQYF.

This clonotype was seen a handful of times. The V and J genes are TRBV24-1 and TRBJ2-1; 8 bases are a match to TRBD2. Trimming cost V 1 base and J 5 bases; bases outside gene matches: 6. The CDR3 is 16 residues long. Germline assignment: CDR1 KGHDR and CDR2 SFDVKD. The CDR3 DNA is TGTGCCACCAGTGATTTAGTCGGGGGGGCGAACAATGAGCAGTTCTTC. This codes for CATSDLVGGANNEQFF.

In its sample, this clonotype was seen a few times. The chain links TRBV6-5 to TRBJ1-1; tentatively, D is TRBD1 (5 bases). The germline gives CDR1 MNHEY, CDR2 SVGAGI. The CDR3 is made up of 12 amino acids. V was pared by 7 bases and J by 4 bases, with 10 bases between. The CDR3 loop is CASMFQGTEAFF. CDR3 nucleotides: TGTGCCAGCATGTTTCAGGGCACTGAAGCTTTCTTT.